This T cell receptor beta chain came from a study of cytomegalovirus exposure and HLA in healthy donors. The wider study: Unique TCRs numbering approximately 80 million, obtained from HLA-typed donors, made up an early data release.

V was clipped by 7 bases and J by 7 bases, with 17 bases between them. The CDR3 covers 15 residues. Germline assignment: CDR1 WSHSY and CDR2 SAAADI. General study results and limits: Across donors, sequencing depth was assumed by presence/absence analyses to be roughly uniform. The HLA-A and HLA-B alleles of most subjects were reportedly predicted accurately from TCR beta sequences. In terms of immune exposure information, only CMV serostatus was available.

This PCR relied on a set of 60 Vbeta primers and 13 Jbeta primers. Some clones are missing from TCRdb's copy, which holds only in-frame ones; the method was immunoSEQ multiplex PCR. Of under 200,000 clones listed, approximately 77% are singletons. The sample holds a few counts of this clone. Its antigen is undetermined. The V gene is TRBV10-2, the J gene TRBJ1-6; no definite D call. The sample was PBMCs. The clonotype comes from a male donor in good health and CMV-seropositive. The CDR3 DNA reads as TGCGCCAGCAAGGTTAACAGCGGCCCCAATTCACCCCTCCACTTT. Its translation is CASKVNSGPNSPLHF.